The 26 T cell receptor beta chains below were found in one sample sequenced in a study of OX40 agonist ivuxolimab in advanced cancers. Profiled with immunoSEQ multiplex PCR; TCRdb holds only in-frame clones, not every one. Seen here are 60,000 to 100,000 clones, around 87% observed once, and the top ten hold roughly 0.23%. Sequenced here: CD4+ or CD8+ T cells sorted from blood, sampled in a trial of the OX40 agonist ivuxolimab. These receptor sequences come from an adult with an advanced solid tumor such as melanoma, head and neck, liver or kidney cancer.

The V and J genes are TRBV20-1 and TRBJ1-2; D not resolved. This CDR3 has 9 residues. In germline, CDR1 is DFQATT, CDR2 SNEGSKA (reference sequence). With 6 bases removed from V and 6 bases from J, the gap between germline ends came to 5 bases. CDR3 coding DNA: TGCAGTGCCTCGGATGGCTACACCTTC. Its protein is CSASDGYTF.

This rearrangement joins TRBV7-3 to TRBJ1-2; no definite D call. The CDR3 has 16 amino acids. V lost 5 bases to trimming and J lost 1 base, with 17 bases between them. CDR1 SGHTA and CDR2 FQGTGA come from the germline V gene. CDR3 in DNA: TGTGCCAGCAGCCTATCCGGGCCGCCTAATAACTATGGCTACACCTTC. Translated, it gives CASSLSGPPNNYGYTF. The full variable domain, rest sourced from reference TRBV7-3 and TRBJ1-2, is GAGVSQTPSNKVTEKGKYVELRCDPISGHTALYWYRQSLGQGPEFLIYFQGTGAADDSGLPNDRFFAVRPEGSVSTLKIQRTERGDSAVYLCASSLSGPPNNYGYTFGSGTRLTVV.

The chain is built from TRBV19 and TRBJ2-5; D possibly uses TRBD1 or TRBD2 (5 bases each). Near its end, the DNA agrees better with TRBJ2-7, so the J call may be wrong. The length of the CDR3 is 13 residues. The V gene's germline CDR1 is LNHDA and CDR2 SQIVND (reference sequence). The CDR3 nucleotides are TGTGCCAGTACTGGGGGAGTCGACCACGAGCAGTACTTC. It encodes CASTGGVDHEQYF.

The V call is TRBV4-2, the J call TRBJ2-1; tentative D call: TRBD2 (5 bases). The V and J ends lost 4 bases and 10 bases respectively, with 14 bases between them. Germline values: CDR1 LGHNA, CDR2 YNFKEQ. The CDR3 loop spans 13 amino acids. For the CDR3, the DNA is TGTGCCAGCAGCCGCGGGTCTAGCTTCGAGCAGTTCTTC. Encoded protein: CASSRGSSFEQFF.

The chain employs TRBV7-6 and TRBJ2-2; 7 positions match TRBD2. The V and J ends lost 9 bases and 4 bases, in that order; junction bases with no gene match: 5. CDR3 length: 13 amino acids. Per germline, CDR1 SGHVS and CDR2 FNYEAQ. The CDR3, as DNA: TGTGCCAGTAGGCTAGCGGTCACCGGGGAGCTGTTTTTT. Translated: CASRLAVTGELFF.

This chain uses TRBV2 with TRBJ2-7; no clear D gene. Germline CDR1 reads SNHLY; CDR2 reads FYNNEI. The V and J ends lost 7 bases and 0 bases respectively, with 10 bases between them. CDR3 length: 13 amino acids. The CDR3 DNA is TGTGCCAGCAATAGGGTTCTCTCCTACGAGCAGTACTTC. It codes for CASNRVLSYEQYF.

CDR3 nucleotides: TGTGCCAGCAGCCGCCAGGGGGTGTCCAATGAGCAGTTCTTC. Translating gives CASSRQGVSNEQFF. The rearrangement uses TRBV6-5 and TRBJ2-1; 7 nucleotides align to TRBD1. Germline V CDR1 and CDR2: MNHEY, SVGAGI. The CDR3 consists of 14 residues. V shed 6 bases and J 6 bases; nucleotides not matched to a gene: 8.

V gene TRBV4-1 combines with J gene TRBJ2-3; no reliable D call. The CDR3 has 14 residues. CDR1 and CDR2 (germline): MGHRA, YSYEKL. The V end lost 2 bases, the J end lost 4 bases, and 10 bases lay between the germline ends. This CDR3 reads CASSQTSLADTQYF. DNA for the CDR3: TGCGCCAGCAGCCAAACGAGTTTGGCAGATACGCAGTATTTT.

V is TRBV28 and J is TRBJ2-7; D is ambiguous. The CDR3 totals 15 residues. Germline V lookup: CDR1 MDHEN, CDR2 SYDVKM. The ends were cut back, 2 bases at V and 0 bases at J, with 11 bases in the middle. The CDR3 coding sequence is TGTGCCAGCAGTTTAAGTTTGCAGGCCTCCTACGAGCAGTACTTC. Its protein product is CASSLSLQASYEQYF.

This clone has just one count. The chain joins TRBV5-1 to TRBJ2-7; a weak D match, TRBD1 (6 bases). V shed 4 bases and J shed 3 bases, with 14 bases lying between them. Germline CDR1 reads SGHRS; CDR2 reads YFSETQ. The CDR3 is made up of 14 amino acids. The CDR3 loop is CASSTRGVVYEQYF. The CDR3 DNA follows: TGCGCCAGCAGCACCAGGGGCGTTGTCTACGAGCAGTACTTC.

The chain uses TRBV7-2 and TRBJ2-3; a weak D match, TRBD1 (5 bases). CDR1 is SGHTA and CDR2 is FQGNSA in the germline V gene. V was shortened by 3 bases and J by 2 bases, with 18 bases between the two germline ends. This CDR3 has 17 residues. CDR3 sequence: CASSLHWVTGPTDTQYF. The CDR3 DNA sequence: TGTGCCAGCAGCTTGCATTGGGTAACAGGACCCACAGATACGCAGTATTTT.

The chain has TRBV27 and TRBJ1-2; 7 nucleotides line up with TRBD1. Germline CDR1 and CDR2: MNHEY and SMNVEV (reference sequence). There are 14 residues in the CDR3. V gave up 6 bases and J gave up 4 bases; unmatched junction bases: 8. CDR3 sequence: CASSAGQGGYGYTF. The CDR3 bases are TGTGCCAGCAGCGCGGGGCAGGGGGGCTATGGCTACACCTTC.

The chain is built from TRBV7-2 and TRBJ2-3, with TRBD2 identical over 12 bases. The CDR3 length is 17 residues. Trimming took 2 bases from V and 9 from J; bases not matched to a gene: 12. CDR1 SGHTA and CDR2 FQGNSA come from the germline V gene. CDR3 bases: TGTGCCAGCAGCTTAACCCCCGGGTCTAGCGGGAGGGGAACGCAGTATTTT. It encodes CASSLTPGSSGRGTQYF.

The chain links TRBV5-4 to TRBJ2-7; D is perhaps TRBD2 (6 bases). Germline values: CDR1 SGHNT, CDR2 YYREEE (reference sequence). This CDR3 is 14 amino acids long. Trimming left V 4 bases short and J 0 bases short, with 11 bases between. The DNA for the CDR3 is TGTGCCAGCAGCCGGGACTCCCACTCCTACGAGCAGTACTTC. This encodes CASSRDSHSYEQYF.

The chain employs TRBV5-5 and TRBJ2-5; no clear D. From germline, CDR1 is SGHKS and CDR2 YYEKEE (reference sequence). Trimming stripped 4 bases from V and 5 bases from J, with 15 bases between. The CDR3 runs 14 residues. In nucleotides, the CDR3 is TGTGCCAGCAGCCTAGGTTCGCCACGGGAGACCCAGTACTTC. It specifies CASSLGSPRETQYF.

V usage is TRBV5-1 and J usage is TRBJ2-3; 13 nucleotides match TRBD2. Germline V lookup: CDR1 SGHRS, CDR2 YFSETQ. With 2 bases clipped from V and 5 bases from J, the junction kept 8 bases outside the gene matches. The CDR3 is 17 residues long. The CDR3 sequence: CASSFNARTSGRDTQYF. CDR3 DNA sequence: TGCGCCAGCAGCTTTAATGCAAGGACTAGCGGGAGAGATACGCAGTATTTT.

The J gene is TRBJ1-1, the V gene TRBV11-2, with D possibly matching TRBD1 (6 bases). The CDR3 extends over 16 amino acids. Germline CDR1 is SGHAT and CDR2 is FQNNGV. The germline V and J ends were trimmed by 1 base and 0 bases, with 12 bases remaining between them. The CDR3 reads CASSLAPGEVNTEAFF. The CDR3 coding sequence is TGTGCCAGCAGCTTAGCACCAGGGGAGGTGAACACTGAAGCTTTCTTT.

J is TRBJ1-1 and V is TRBV11-2; D is unresolved. Germline assignment: CDR1 SGHAT and CDR2 FQNNGV. Trimming shortened V by 1 base and J by 2 bases, and 8 bases separated the two germline ends. CDR3 length equals 14 residues. CDR3 DNA: TGTGCCAGCAGCTTAGGTCACTCAAACACTGAAGCTTTCTTT. It yields the protein CASSLGHSNTEAFF.

V is TRBV7-3 and J is TRBJ2-1; D remains ambiguous. V was clipped by 2 bases and J by 1 base, with 9 bases between them. The CDR3 covers 15 residues. In germline, CDR1 is SGHTA, CDR2 FQGTGA. The DNA for the CDR3 is TGTGCCAGCAGCTTATCCGATTTTTCCTACAATGAGCAGTTCTTC. Translation gives CASSLSDFSYNEQFF.

This clone was counted between two and nine times. V usage is TRBV28 and J usage is TRBJ2-7, with 10 positions matching TRBD1. Germline V CDR1 and CDR2: MDHEN, SYDVKM. With 7 bases clipped from V and 3 bases from J, the junction kept 12 bases outside the gene matches. The CDR3 contains 16 residues. CDR3 sequence (DNA): TGTGCCAGCACTACTTATGGGGACAGGGGCGTCTACGAGCAGTACTTC. This translates into CASTTYGDRGVYEQYF.

This chain connects TRBV7-6 to TRBJ2-5, with D unresolved. Germline lookup yields CDR1 SGHVS and CDR2 FNYEAQ. The V gene lost 5 bases and the J gene lost 2 bases, with 6 bases spanning the gap. The CDR3 is 12 amino acids. The CDR3: CASSQQQETQYF. The CDR3 bases are TGTGCCAGCAGCCAACAACAAGAGACCCAGTACTTC.

The chain has TRBV27 and TRBJ2-2; no definite D call. V was trimmed by 1 base and J by 7 bases, leaving 4 bases between them. CDR3 size: 12 residues. Germline V gene lookup returns CDR1 MNHEY and CDR2 SMNVEV (reference sequence). CDR3 DNA sequence: TGTGCCAGCAGTTTATTCAACGGGGAGCTGTTTTTT. This sequence encodes CASSLFNGELFF.

This chain uses TRBV28 with TRBJ2-3; D is ambiguous. Trimming shortened V by 2 bases and J by 4 bases, and 4 bases separated the two germline ends. This CDR3 is built from 12 residues. Germline lookup yields CDR1 MDHEN and CDR2 SYDVKM. The chain's CDR3 is CASSLKADTQYF. Here the CDR3 DNA reads TGTGCCAGCAGTTTAAAAGCAGATACGCAGTATTTT.

The CDR3 region is CASSSGQTFSYEQYF. DNA for the CDR3: TGTGCCAGCAGTTCGGGACAAACTTTCTCCTACGAGCAGTACTTC. The chain joins TRBV28 to TRBJ2-7; D may be TRBD1 (6 bases). Germline CDR1 is MDHEN and CDR2 is SYDVKM. Trimming took off 4 bases at V and 0 bases at J, with 13 bases between the two ends. This CDR3 is built from 15 residues. The full variable domain, its missing parts supplied by reference TRBV28 and TRBJ2-7, is DVKVTQSSRYLVKRTGEKVFLECVQDMDHENMFWYRQDPGLGLRLIYFSYDVKMKEKGDIPEGYSVSREKKERFSLILESASTNQTSMYLCASSSGQTFSYEQYFGPGTRLTVT.

In this sample, this clone turned up a few times. This chain uses TRBV6-6 with TRBJ1-5, with 7 bases aligning to TRBD1. Looked up from germline, CDR1 is MNHNY and CDR2 is SVGAGI (reference sequence). The V segment lost 5 bases and the J segment 1 base; nucleotides outside the gene matches: 5. CDR3 length equals 15 residues. CDR3 DNA: TGTGCCAGCAGTCGGATACAGGGGAGCAATCAGCCCCAGCATTTT. Its protein is CASSRIQGSNQPQHF.

This clone was observed once. The chain carries TRBV6-1 and TRBJ2-7; no reliable D call. The CDR3 runs to 13 residues. V was trimmed by 3 bases and J by 0 bases, leaving 6 bases between them. Germline V gives CDR1 MNHNS, CDR2 SASEGT. CDR3 in DNA: TGTGCCAGCAGTGACTTAAGCTCCTACGAGCAGTACTTC. Translation gives CASSDLSSYEQYF.